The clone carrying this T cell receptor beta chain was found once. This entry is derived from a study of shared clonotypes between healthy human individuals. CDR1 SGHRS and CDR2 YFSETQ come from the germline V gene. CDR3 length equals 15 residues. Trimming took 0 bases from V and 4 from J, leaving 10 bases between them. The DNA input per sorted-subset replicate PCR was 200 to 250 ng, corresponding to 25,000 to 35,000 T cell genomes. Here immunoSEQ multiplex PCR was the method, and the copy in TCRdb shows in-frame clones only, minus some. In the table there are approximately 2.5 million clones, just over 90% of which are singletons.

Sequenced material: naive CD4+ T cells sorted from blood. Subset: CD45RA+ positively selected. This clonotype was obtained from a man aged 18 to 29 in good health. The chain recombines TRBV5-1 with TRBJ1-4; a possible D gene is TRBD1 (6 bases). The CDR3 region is CASSLEGQHNEKLFF. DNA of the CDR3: TGCGCCAGCAGCTTGGAAGGACAGCATAATGAAAAACTGTTTTTT.